Shown below are 13 T cell receptor beta chains from a single sample sequenced in a study of cytomegalovirus exposure and HLA in healthy donors. Both 60 Vbeta primers and 13 Jbeta primers went into the PCR. Assay: immunoSEQ multiplex PCR; the TCRdb copy retains only in-frame clones and omits some. Listed are 75,000 to 100,000 clones; approximately 1.5% falls within the top ten. Sample: PBMCs. The receptor set was obtained from a woman aged 55-69 years in good health and CMV-seronegative.

The chain has TRBV10-3 and TRBJ1-2, with 8 nucleotides matching TRBD1. CDR3 length: 11 residues. Trimming cost V 10 bases and J 6 bases; bases outside gene matches: 4. Germline loops: CDR1 ENHRY, CDR2 SYGVKD. The CDR3 DNA reads as TGTGCCACCGGACAGGGCAATGGCTACACCTTC. This translates into CATGQGNGYTF.

V and J are TRBV4-3 and TRBJ1-5, with D hard to call. Germline V gene sequence: CDR1 LGHNA, CDR2 YSLEER. This CDR3 is 14 amino acids long. V was pared by 1 base and J by 7 bases, with 11 bases between. The CDR3 region is CASSQGEGIQPQHF. The CDR3 nucleotides read TGCGCCAGCAGCCAAGGAGAGGGAATACAGCCCCAGCATTTT.

The gene calls are TRBV10-1 and TRBJ2-2, with D maybe TRBD2 (7 bases). CDR1 WNHNN and CDR2 SYGVQD come from the germline V gene (reference sequence). V lost 3 bases and J 4 bases, leaving 15 bases between the germline ends. The CDR3 spans 16 residues. The CDR3 DNA reads TGCGCCAGCAGTGATCGGGGGAGGGGGGGCACCGGGGAGCTGTTTTTT. Its protein is CASSDRGRGGTGELFF.

The chain links TRBV5-1 to TRBJ2-2; 8 bases map to TRBD1. Losses at the gene ends were 1 base for V and 6 bases for J; bases not matched to a gene: 5. CDR3 length equals 15 residues. The germline CDR1 and CDR2 sequences are SGHRS and YFSETQ. The CDR3 DNA reads TGCGCCAGCAGCTTGAACAGGGGGGTTCCCGGGGAGCTGTTTTTT. Residues: CASSLNRGVPGELFF.

The genes are TRBV28 and TRBJ2-5, with no clear D. V was trimmed by 5 bases and J by 2 bases, leaving 15 bases between them. The CDR3 is 15 amino acids. Germline assignment: CDR1 MDHEN and CDR2 SYDVKM. CDR3 nucleotide sequence: TGTGCCAGCAGTGTCTTAACCAGATCTCAAGAGACCCAGTACTTC. Encoded protein: CASSVLTRSQETQYF.

This rearrangement joins TRBV6-5 to TRBJ2-7; 12 positions match TRBD2. J lost 4 bases, V lost 6 bases, and 4 bases had no gene match. Germline V gene data show CDR1 as MNHEY and CDR2 as SVGAGI. CDR3 length: 14 amino acids. The DNA for the CDR3 is TGTGCCAGCAGATGGACTAGCGGGACGTACGAGCAGTACTTC. Its translation: CASRWTSGTYEQYF.

This sequence joins TRBV28 and TRBJ1-1; a weak D match, TRBD1 (5 bases). V gave up 5 bases and J gave up 5 bases, with 12 bases separating them. This CDR3 contains 13 residues. Germline CDR1 reads MDHEN; CDR2 reads SYDVKM. CDR3 nucleotides: TGTGCCAGCAGTCCGGGGGTGTGGACTGAAGCTTTCTTT. Residues: CASSPGVWTEAFF.

This chain connects TRBV5-1 to TRBJ2-7; D not certain. Trimming shortened V by 7 bases and J by 3 bases, and 17 bases separated the two germline ends. Germline CDR1 and CDR2: SGHRS and YFSETQ. The CDR3 length is 14 residues. The CDR3 protein is CASPRDSPGYEQYF. The CDR3 DNA reads as TGCGCCAGCCCCCGCGACTCCCCTGGCTACGAGCAGTACTTC.

The rearrangement uses TRBV5-1 and TRBJ2-2; D is ambiguous. Germline CDR1 reads SGHRS; CDR2 reads YFSETQ. Trimming took off 1 base at V and 0 bases at J, with 7 bases between the two ends. This CDR3 is 15 amino acids long. The CDR3 bases are TGCGCCAGCAGCTTGAGTCTAACGAACACCGGGGAGCTGTTTTTT. Its translation is CASSLSLTNTGELFF.

This chain links TRBV9 with TRBJ2-7; 13 nucleotides align to TRBD2. The length of the CDR3 is 16 residues. The V gene's germline CDR1 is SGDLS and CDR2 YYNGEE. V lost 3 bases, J lost 4 bases, and 7 bases stayed unmatched. This CDR3 is CASSEGTSGILYEQYF. CDR3 coding DNA: TGTGCCAGCAGCGAGGGGACTAGCGGGATTTTGTACGAGCAGTACTTC.

V and J are TRBV10-3 and TRBJ2-1; 10 nucleotides line up with TRBD2. Germline CDR1 reads ENHRY; CDR2 reads SYGVKD. The V gene end was trimmed by 10 bases and the J gene end by 15 bases; junction bases not matched to a gene: 15. CDR3 size: 13 residues. Here the CDR3 DNA reads TGTGCCACCTTGGGGCTAGCGGGAGACCTGCCGTTCTTC. Translated: CATLGLAGDLPFF.

The CDR3 region is CAWMRTVYGYTF. The CDR3 coding sequence is TGTGCCTGGATGCGGACAGTCTATGGCTACACCTTC. The V call is TRBV30, the J call TRBJ1-2; maybe TRBD1 (6 bases). CDR1 is GTSNPN and CDR2 is SVGIG in the germline V gene (reference sequence). This CDR3 has 12 residues. V was shortened by 4 bases and J by 4 bases, with 10 bases between the two germline ends.

This rearrangement joins TRBV6-1 to TRBJ1-4, with a weak D call TRBD1 (5 bases). Trimming removed 5 bases from V and 7 bases from J, with 14 bases in between. The CDR3 is 14 residues long. Germline-derived CDR1 and CDR2 are MNHNS and SASEGT. The CDR3 DNA follows: TGTGCCAGCAGTTCAGGGTCGTCCGGTGAAAAACTGTTTTTT. Residues: CASSSGSSGEKLFF.